Detailed here is one T cell receptor beta chain. Its antigen is unknown. The data belong to a study of cytomegalovirus exposure and HLA in healthy donors. Study-wide points: Despite most TCR sequences being rare, some public TCRs occurred in many donors. Of the V segments, some could not be distinguished, including TRBV6-2 and TRBV6-3, and were excluded. Only CMV serostatus was available as immune exposure information.

The germline V gene has CDR1 SGHVS and CDR2 FQNEAQ. Trimming cost V 5 bases and J 5 bases; bases outside gene matches: 9. The CDR3 is made up of 15 amino acids. 13 Jbeta primers and 60 Vbeta primers were used for the PCR. The repertoire was sequenced with immunoSEQ multiplex PCR; TCRdb's copy has only in-frame clones and lacks some. Among some 200,000 clones listed, 87% were seen once. The V call is TRBV7-8, the J call TRBJ2-7; 10 bases are a match to TRBD2. The sequence was collected from a girl in the first two years of life in good health and CMV-seronegative. Sequencing input: PBMCs. The CDR3 is CASSLPSGRAHEQYF. The CDR3 DNA is TGTGCCAGCAGCCTTCCAAGCGGGAGGGCCCACGAGCAGTACTTC.